This is a list of T cell receptor beta chains from one sample in a study of CD8 T cells in Susac syndrome. TCRdb passed the immunoSEQ multiplex PCR reads through MiXCR, listing each CDR3 protein once. There are about 300,000 distinct CDR3 sequences in the sample; about nine tenths occur only once, and about 0.17% lies in the top ten. Material: CD8+ T cells from PBMCs. The receptor source for this set is a human donor with multiple sclerosis. Both conserved end residues are trimmed from each CDR3.

CDR3aa: ASSLSGTGRETQY
v_gene: TRBV27

CDR3aa: ASSFNGALNTEAF
v_gene: TRBV7-2

CDR3aa: ASSFRREGGNEQF
v_gene: TRBV28

CDR3aa: ASSPPHQGTQY
v_gene: TRBV27

CDR3aa: ASSEGFGSGPFTDTQY
v_gene: TRBV2

CDR3aa: ASSFGVGDEQY
v_gene: TRBV7-9

CDR3aa: ASSSTRTSGNIIVNEQF
v_gene: TRBV28

CDR3aa: ASRGGDRGSLSYEQY
v_gene: TRBV2

CDR3aa: ASTDRVNTEAF
v_gene: TRBV2

CDR3aa: ASSWTLGELF
v_gene: TRBV5-1

CDR3aa: AWSGLSSGNTIY
v_gene: TRBV30

CDR3aa: ASSFTDYYEQY
v_gene: TRBV7-2

CDR3aa: ASGEGRSNSPLH
v_gene: TRBV7-9

CDR3aa: ASNMYRGLTDTQY
v_gene: TRBV6-5

CDR3aa: SVVGLRGTQY
v_gene: TRBV29-1

CDR3aa: ASSGATGGPNSPLH
v_gene: TRBV9

CDR3aa: ATTLGTGELF
v_gene: TRBV6-5

CDR3aa: ASSELPGLGRKETQY
v_gene: TRBV28

CDR3aa: SVDAGLSGANVLT
v_gene: TRBV29-1

CDR3aa: SARDWQRVGLANTGELF
v_gene: TRBV20-1

CDR3aa: ASSPTGGWSSSGRPEQY
v_gene: TRBV28

CDR3aa: ASSVSGVSTEAF
v_gene: TRBV9

CDR3aa: ASSSIAGGNNEQF
v_gene: TRBV19

CDR3aa: ASSQDSGDTSYEQY
v_gene: TRBV4-2

CDR3aa: ASPLLNGAGTSNEQY
v_gene: TRBV19

CDR3aa: SVTKGGYEQY
v_gene: TRBV29-1

CDR3aa: SSGYTGELF
v_gene: TRBV19

CDR3aa: ASSRGLLVENTEAF
v_gene: TRBV19

CDR3aa: ASSDQDPDTQY
v_gene: TRBV6-4

CDR3aa: ASSYSDWTGKNEKLF
v_gene: TRBV6-2/TRBV6-3

CDR3aa: ASSPWTSGGSGANVLT
v_gene: TRBV19

CDR3aa: ASSPPLPGGTYEQY
v_gene: TRBV9

CDR3aa: AWSLVGEEQY
v_gene: TRBV30

CDR3aa: ASSLYSRTGWNYGYT
v_gene: TRBV19

CDR3aa: ASRAISETQY
v_gene: TRBV11-2

CDR3aa: ASSAGQAPYEQY
v_gene: TRBV27

CDR3aa: ASSQESSGTGANVLT
v_gene: TRBV4-3

CDR3aa: ASSVGGGPSLQY
v_gene: TRBV9

CDR3aa: ASAPDAQETQY
v_gene: TRBV12-5

CDR3aa: AISRGNSNQPQH
v_gene: TRBV6-2/TRBV6-3

CDR3aa: ASSYDGLNSGANVLT
v_gene: TRBV6-5

CDR3aa: ASSYDGGNTQY
v_gene: TRBV6-2/TRBV6-3

CDR3aa: ASSHQGLALAKNIQY
v_gene: TRBV3-1

CDR3aa: ATSPRGTGELF
v_gene: TRBV15

CDR3aa: ASSPERGYYEQY
v_gene: TRBV13

CDR3aa: ASSPSRTRTGIYEQY
v_gene: TRBV28

CDR3aa: AGLSLSGELF
v_gene: TRBV11-2

CDR3aa: ASSSLGGGNEQF
v_gene: TRBV12-3/TRBV12-4

CDR3aa: ASSSTGPANTGELF
v_gene: TRBV5-6

CDR3aa: ASSPQPENSPLH
v_gene: TRBV18

CDR3aa: ASSPSVHDLEPEQY
v_gene: TRBV27

CDR3aa: ASTILPGTGENEQF
v_gene: TRBV2

CDR3aa: SARDMAGSGTEAF
v_gene: TRBV20-1

CDR3aa: ASSGTGDDTEAF
v_gene: TRBV2

CDR3aa: ASSFQGTLSSTDTQY
v_gene: TRBV9

CDR3aa: ASSHQQGVEQF
v_gene: TRBV4-1

CDR3aa: ASSQELGAGAKDTQY
v_gene: TRBV4-3

CDR3aa: ASRYGMEQF
v_gene: TRBV5-4

CDR3aa: ASSYSDYGYT
v_gene: TRBV6-2/TRBV6-3